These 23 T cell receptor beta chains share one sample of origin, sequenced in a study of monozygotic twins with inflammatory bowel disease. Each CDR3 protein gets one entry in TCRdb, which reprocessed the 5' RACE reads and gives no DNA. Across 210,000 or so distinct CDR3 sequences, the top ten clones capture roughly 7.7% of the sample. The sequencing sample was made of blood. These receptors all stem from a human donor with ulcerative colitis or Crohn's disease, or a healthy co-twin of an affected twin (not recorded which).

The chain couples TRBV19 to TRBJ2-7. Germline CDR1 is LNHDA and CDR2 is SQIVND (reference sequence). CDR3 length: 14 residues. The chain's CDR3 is CASSIANGPYEQYF.

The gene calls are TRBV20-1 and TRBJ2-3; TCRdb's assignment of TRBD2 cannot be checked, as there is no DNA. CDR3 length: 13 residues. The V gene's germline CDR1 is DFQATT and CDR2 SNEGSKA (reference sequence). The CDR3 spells CSARLAGPDTQYF.

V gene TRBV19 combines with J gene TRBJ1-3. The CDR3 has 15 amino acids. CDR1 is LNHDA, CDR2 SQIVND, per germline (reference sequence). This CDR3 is CASSGTDGTGNTIYF.

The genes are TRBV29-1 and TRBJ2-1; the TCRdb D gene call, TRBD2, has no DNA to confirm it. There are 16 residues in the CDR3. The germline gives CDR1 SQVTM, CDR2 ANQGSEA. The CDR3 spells CSVALAGESSYNEQFF.

CDR3 sequence: CASSVQGALVTEAFF. The V and J genes are TRBV10-2 and TRBJ1-1; TCRdb's assignment of TRBD1 cannot be checked, as there is no DNA. CDR3 length equals 15 residues. CDR1 and CDR2 (germline): WSHSY, SAAADI.

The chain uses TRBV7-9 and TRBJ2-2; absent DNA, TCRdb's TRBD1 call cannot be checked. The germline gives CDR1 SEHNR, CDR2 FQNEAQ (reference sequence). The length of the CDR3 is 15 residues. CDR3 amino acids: CASSLRGQNTGELFF.

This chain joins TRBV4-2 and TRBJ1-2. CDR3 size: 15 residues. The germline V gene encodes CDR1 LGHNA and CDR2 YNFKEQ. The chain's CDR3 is CASSQAGREGYGYTF.

CDR3 sequence: CASTGRRGSTGELFF. This rearrangement joins TRBV12-3 or TRBV12-4 to TRBJ2-2; TCRdb's D call of TRBD2 is untestable without DNA. The CDR3 runs to 15 residues.

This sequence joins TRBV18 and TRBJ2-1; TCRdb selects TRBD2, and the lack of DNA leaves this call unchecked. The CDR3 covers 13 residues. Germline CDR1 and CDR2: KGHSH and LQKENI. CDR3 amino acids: CASSPDTTRWQFF.

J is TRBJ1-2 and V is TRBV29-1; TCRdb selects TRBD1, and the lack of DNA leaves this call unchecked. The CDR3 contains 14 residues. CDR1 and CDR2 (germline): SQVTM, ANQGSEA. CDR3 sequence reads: CSVVGGGPVVGYTF.

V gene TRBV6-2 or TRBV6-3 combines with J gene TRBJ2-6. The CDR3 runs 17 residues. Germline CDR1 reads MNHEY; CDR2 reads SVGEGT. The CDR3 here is CASSYPQTPSGANVLTF.

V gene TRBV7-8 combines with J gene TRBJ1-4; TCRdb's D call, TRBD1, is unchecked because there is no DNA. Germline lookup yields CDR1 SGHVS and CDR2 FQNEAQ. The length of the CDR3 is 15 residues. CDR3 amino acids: CASSLWGGPNEKLFF. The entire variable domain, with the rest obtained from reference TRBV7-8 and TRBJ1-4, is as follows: GAGVSQSPRYKVAKRGQDVALRCDPISGHVSLFWYQQALGQGPEFLTYFQNEAQLDKSGLPSDRFFAERPEGSVSTLKIQRTQQEDSAVYLCASSLWGGPNEKLFFGSGTQLSVL.

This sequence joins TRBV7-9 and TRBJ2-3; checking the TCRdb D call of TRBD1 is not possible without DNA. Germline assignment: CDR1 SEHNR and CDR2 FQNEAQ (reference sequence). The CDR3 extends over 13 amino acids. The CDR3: CASLSRGTDTQYF. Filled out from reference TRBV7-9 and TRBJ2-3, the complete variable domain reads DTGVSQNPRHKITKRGQNVTFRCDPISEHNRLYWYRQTLGQGPEFLTYFQNEAQLEKSRLLSDRFSAERPKGSFSTLEIQRTEQGDSAMYLCASLSRGTDTQYFGPGTRLTVL.

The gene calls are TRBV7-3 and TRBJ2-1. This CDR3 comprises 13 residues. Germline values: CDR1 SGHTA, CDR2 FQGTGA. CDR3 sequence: CASSPFWGSEQFF.

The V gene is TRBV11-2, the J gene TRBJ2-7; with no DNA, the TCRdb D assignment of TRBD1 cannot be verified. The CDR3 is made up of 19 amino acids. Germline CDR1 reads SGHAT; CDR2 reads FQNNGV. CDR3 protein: CASSLGQSVWTGSFEEQYF. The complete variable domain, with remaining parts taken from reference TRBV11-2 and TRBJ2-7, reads EAGVAQSPRYKIIEKRQSVAFWCNPISGHATLYWYQQILGQGPKLLIQFQNNGVVDDSQLPKDRFSAERLKGVDSTLKIQPAKLEDSAVYLCASSLGQSVWTGSFEEQYFGPGTRLTVT.

The CDR3 here is CASRTSGGGTEAFF. The chain carries TRBV4-1 and TRBJ1-1; the TCRdb call, TRBD1, lacks DNA for checking. The germline V gene encodes CDR1 MGHRA and CDR2 YSYEKL. The CDR3 spans 14 residues.

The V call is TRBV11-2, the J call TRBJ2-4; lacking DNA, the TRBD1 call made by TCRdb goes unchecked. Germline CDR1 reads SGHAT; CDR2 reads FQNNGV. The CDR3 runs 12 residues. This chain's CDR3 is CASSLDRRPQYF.

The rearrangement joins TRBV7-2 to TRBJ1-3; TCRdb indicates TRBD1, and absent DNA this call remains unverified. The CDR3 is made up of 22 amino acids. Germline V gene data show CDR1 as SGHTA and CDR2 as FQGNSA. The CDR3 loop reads CASSLPPFRTGAQPRSGNTIYF.

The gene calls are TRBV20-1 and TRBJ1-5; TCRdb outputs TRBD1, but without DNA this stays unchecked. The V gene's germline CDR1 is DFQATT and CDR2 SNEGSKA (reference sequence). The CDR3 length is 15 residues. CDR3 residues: CSARDWQGFNHPQHF.

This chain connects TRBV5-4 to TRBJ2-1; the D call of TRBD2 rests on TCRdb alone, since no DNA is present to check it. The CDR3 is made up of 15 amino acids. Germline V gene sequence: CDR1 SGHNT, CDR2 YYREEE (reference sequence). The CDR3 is CASRAGPQAYNEQFF.

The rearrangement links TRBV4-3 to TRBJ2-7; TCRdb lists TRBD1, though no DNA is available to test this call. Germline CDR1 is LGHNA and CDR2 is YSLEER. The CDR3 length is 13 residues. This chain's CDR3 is CASSPDRSYEQYF.

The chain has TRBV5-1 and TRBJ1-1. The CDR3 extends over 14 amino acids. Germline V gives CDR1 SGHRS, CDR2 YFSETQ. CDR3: CASSPIDKNTEAFF.

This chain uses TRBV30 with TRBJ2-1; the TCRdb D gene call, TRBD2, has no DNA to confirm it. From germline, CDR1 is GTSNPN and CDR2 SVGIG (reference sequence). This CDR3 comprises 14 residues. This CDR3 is CAWSVDGGGNEQFF. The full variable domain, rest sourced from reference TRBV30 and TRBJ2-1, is SQTIHQWPATLVQPVGSPLSLECTVEGTSNPNLYWYRQAAGRGLQLLFYSVGIGQISSEVPQNLSASRPQDRQFILSSKKLLLSDSGFYLCAWSVDGGGNEQFFGPGTRLTVL.